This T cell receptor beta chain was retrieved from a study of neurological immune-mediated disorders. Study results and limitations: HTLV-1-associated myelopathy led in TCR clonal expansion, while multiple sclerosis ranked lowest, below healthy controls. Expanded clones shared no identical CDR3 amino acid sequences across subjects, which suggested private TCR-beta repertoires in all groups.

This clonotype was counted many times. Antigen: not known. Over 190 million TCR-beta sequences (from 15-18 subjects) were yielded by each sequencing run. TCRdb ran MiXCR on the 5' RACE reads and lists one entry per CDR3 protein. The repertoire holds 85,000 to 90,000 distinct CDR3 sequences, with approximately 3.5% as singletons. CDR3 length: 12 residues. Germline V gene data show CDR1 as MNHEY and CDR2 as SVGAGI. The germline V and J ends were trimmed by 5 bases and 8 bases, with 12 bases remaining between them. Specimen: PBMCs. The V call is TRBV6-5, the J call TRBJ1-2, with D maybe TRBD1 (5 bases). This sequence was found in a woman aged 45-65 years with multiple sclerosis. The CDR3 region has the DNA TGTGCCAGCAGTCCGGGACCGGCGGGCTACACCTTC. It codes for CASSPGPAGYTF.